The next 4 T cell receptor beta chains were all read from a single sample in a study of a mutant IDH1 vaccine in newly diagnosed glioma. Indicated time point: week 23, last vaccination. Vaccine doses each comprised 300 ug of mutant IDH1 20-mer peptide, with topical imiquimod. TCRdb's table, derived via immunoSEQ multiplex PCR, lists solely in-frame clones and lacks some. The table lists about 65,000 clones, about 85% of them singletons. The antigens these receptors bind are not known. Material: PBMCs, obtained from a glioma patient whose treatment included an IDH1 peptide vaccine. All receptors come from a young man with glioma.

The rearrangement uses TRBV18 and TRBJ2-3, with 7 nucleotides matching TRBD1. CDR3 length: 16 residues. Germline lookup yields CDR1 KGHSH and CDR2 LQKENI. V gave up 5 bases and J gave up 2 bases; unmatched junction bases: 10. CDR3 region: CASSGTATGFTDTQYF. CDR3 DNA: TGTGCCAGCTCAGGGACAGCGACCGGATTCACAGATACGCAGTATTTT.

The V gene is TRBV18, the J gene TRBJ1-2; D gene unclear. V was clipped by 9 bases and J by 0 bases, with 14 bases between them. Germline V gene sequence: CDR1 KGHSH, CDR2 LQKENI. The CDR3 spans 14 residues. The CDR3 protein is CASVMEKTNYGYTF. The CDR3 region has the DNA TGTGCCAGTGTCATGGAGAAAACTAACTATGGCTACACCTTC.

This sequence joins TRBV6-6 and TRBJ1-6, with unresolved D. The CDR3 spans 14 residues. Germline CDR1 and CDR2: MNHNY and SVGAGI (reference sequence). The V and J ends lost 9 bases and 0 bases respectively, with 9 bases between them. The CDR3 DNA is TGTGCCAGTTCCGATAACTCCTATAATTCACCCCTCCACTTT. Its protein is CASSDNSYNSPLHF.

The chain combines TRBV10-3 with TRBJ2-1; 7 nucleotides align to TRBD2. The CDR3 is 15 amino acids. V was pared by 8 bases and J by 6 bases, with 13 bases of the junction left unmatched. Germline V gene data show CDR1 as ENHRY and CDR2 as SYGVKD. The DNA of the CDR3 is TGTGCCATCGACGCCGGGACTACCCGTACCAATGAGCAGTTCTTC. Its protein is CAIDAGTTRTNEQFF.